These 21 T cell receptor beta chains were all obtained from the same sample, sequenced in a study of Graves' ophthalmopathy and Graves' hyperthyroidism. Amplified material comprised TCR beta CDR3 regions derived from RNA transcripts. The first round was an RT-PCR with HTBI primers, and the second round was a multiplex PCR. Each CDR3 protein gets one entry after TCRdb re-called the multiplex PCR reads with MiXCR. This sample yields about 180,000 distinct CDR3 sequences, of which approximately 40% are seen a single time; around 5.8% belongs to the top ten. Sequencing used peripheral blood. Source of these receptors: a woman aged 40-49 years with Graves' ophthalmopathy.

This clonotype was found many times. This chain links TRBV29-1 with TRBJ2-7, with 10 nucleotides matching TRBD1. Trimming cost V 6 bases and J 3 bases; bases outside gene matches: 8. The CDR3 totals 14 residues. Germline CDR1 SQVTM, CDR2 ANQGSEA. CDR3 DNA: TGCAGCGTCCTCCCGGGACAGGGGCTCTACGAGCAGTACTTC. It is translated as CSVLPGQGLYEQYF.

This clonotype has just a few counts. J is TRBJ2-5 and V is TRBV6-2 or TRBV6-3; a weak D match, TRBD2 (6 bases). V lost 7 bases, J lost 1 base, and 19 bases lay in between. CDR1 is MNHEY, CDR2 SVGEGT, per germline. The CDR3 has 16 residues. The CDR3 sequence: CASTLAAGGIQETQYF. CDR3 nucleotides: TGTGCCAGCACCTTAGCGGCAGGCGGGATCCAAGAGACCCAGTACTTC.

This clonotype occurred many times. The chain carries TRBV12-3 or TRBV12-4 and TRBJ2-5; D remains unclear. V lost 3 bases to trimming and J lost 5 bases, with 13 bases between them. CDR3 size: 14 residues. Here the CDR3 reads CASSFGLLRETQYF. CDR3 in DNA: TGTGCCAGCAGTTTTGGTTTGTTGAGGGAGACCCAGTACTTC.

The chain combines TRBV7-2 with TRBJ1-5; 9 bases are shared with TRBD1. J lost 5 bases, V lost 5 bases, and 4 bases had no gene match. The CDR3 has 14 residues. CDR1 is SGHTA and CDR2 is FQGNSA in the germline V gene. In DNA form, the CDR3 reads TGTGCCAGCAGCGTCACAGGGGGCGATCAGCCCCAGCATTTT. It yields the protein CASSVTGGDQPQHF.

V is TRBV24-1 and J is TRBJ1-2; 8 bases line up with TRBD1. From germline, CDR1 is KGHDR and CDR2 SFDVKD. The CDR3 spans 14 residues. The V gene end was trimmed by 3 bases and the J gene end by 6 bases; junction bases not matched to a gene: 5. The CDR3 protein is CATSDTGTGNGYTF. CDR3 DNA: TGTGCCACCAGTGATACCGGGACAGGAAATGGCTACACCTTC.

The rearrangement joins TRBV6-1 to TRBJ2-5; 12 bases are shared with TRBD2. Trimming removed 6 bases from V and 2 bases from J; junction bases left unmatched: 7. CDR1 and CDR2 from the germline V gene are MNHNS and SASEGT. This CDR3 comprises 16 residues. CDR3 amino acids: CASSSLAGGPQETQYF. CDR3 sequence (DNA): TGTGCCAGCAGCTCCCTAGCGGGAGGGCCTCAAGAGACCCAGTACTTC.

The sample holds many counts of this clonotype. The chain couples TRBV27 to TRBJ1-1, with 8 positions matching TRBD1. This CDR3 contains 14 residues. Losses at the gene ends were 8 bases for V and 2 bases for J; bases not matched to a gene: 7. Germline-derived CDR1 and CDR2 are MNHEY and SMNVEV (reference sequence). The CDR3 is CASFTGGANTEAFF. The CDR3 DNA reads TGTGCCAGCTTTACAGGGGGAGCTAACACTGAAGCTTTCTTT.

This clonotype was picked up a small number of times. This chain links TRBV10-1 with TRBJ2-5, with D unresolved. Germline values: CDR1 WNHNN, CDR2 SYGVQD (reference sequence). Trimming pared 3 bases from V and 2 bases from J, leaving 10 bases between. This CDR3 region has 14 residues. CDR3 amino acids: CASSEGIKQETQYF. The CDR3 DNA follows: TGCGCCAGCAGTGAAGGCATAAAGCAAGAGACCCAGTACTTC.

In this sample, this clonotype turned up many times. As DNA, the CDR3 is TGTGCCAGCAGTTTCCCAGCCTATGGCTACACCTTC. It codes for CASSFPAYGYTF. The chain is built from TRBV12-3 or TRBV12-4 and TRBJ1-2; no clear D gene. Trimming took off 3 bases at V and 4 bases at J, with 6 bases between the two ends. The CDR3 has 12 residues.

This clonotype was picked up many times. The rearrangement joins TRBV6-1 to TRBJ2-5; D possibly matches TRBD1 or TRBD2 (6 bases each). The V end was cut by 4 bases, the J end by 1 base, with 13 bases between. Germline-derived CDR1 and CDR2 are MNHNS and SASEGT. The CDR3 extends over 15 amino acids. CDR3 region: CASSAQRGAQETQYF. For the CDR3, the DNA is TGTGCCAGCAGTGCACAGAGGGGGGCCCAAGAGACCCAGTACTTC.

This clonotype was counted ten times or more. This chain joins TRBV15 and TRBJ2-7; no reliable D call. V lost 1 base and J 2 bases, leaving 12 bases between the germline ends. The CDR3 length is 15 residues. Germline V gene sequence: CDR1 LNHNV, CDR2 YYDKDF (reference sequence). CDR3 sequence reads: CATSRVLTAAYEQYF. The CDR3, as DNA: TGTGCCACCAGCAGAGTATTAACGGCAGCCTACGAGCAGTACTTC.

This rearrangement joins TRBV12-3 or TRBV12-4 to TRBJ2-7, with TRBD1 as a possible D gene (6 bases). Trimming pared 6 bases from V and 5 bases from J, leaving 14 bases between. CDR3 length: 13 amino acids. CDR3 in amino acids: CASSLNRADEQYF. The CDR3, as DNA: TGTGCCAGCAGCCTCAACAGGGCGGACGAGCAGTACTTC.

At least ten counts were recorded for this clonotype. The V call is TRBV24-1, the J call TRBJ1-2; D is undetermined. This CDR3 is built from 14 residues. Germline V lookup: CDR1 KGHDR, CDR2 SFDVKD. V gave up 4 bases and J gave up 5 bases, with 13 bases separating them. Here the CDR3 reads CATSDAYRRYGYTF. The CDR3 coding sequence is TGTGCCACCAGTGACGCCTACCGCCGATATGGCTACACCTTC.

This clonotype was seen ten or more times. V is TRBV28 and J is TRBJ1-5, with D perhaps TRBD1 (6 bases). The CDR3 length is 11 residues. V lost 6 bases, J lost 9 bases, and 9 bases lay in between. The germline CDR1 and CDR2 sequences are MDHEN and SYDVKM. DNA for the CDR3: TGTGCCAGCAGCTCGGACAGGCCCCAGCATTTT. This codes for CASSSDRPQHF.

The rearrangement uses TRBV12-3 or TRBV12-4 and TRBJ2-2, with unresolved D. The CDR3 totals 16 residues. The ends were cut back, 3 bases at V and 5 bases at J, with 16 bases in the middle. The CDR3 is CASSFVSFWRTGELFF. DNA of the CDR3: TGTGCCAGCAGTTTCGTCTCGTTTTGGCGGACCGGGGAGCTGTTTTTT.

This clonotype was detected ten times or more. The chain carries TRBV11-2 and TRBJ2-2, with D uncertain. V lost 5 bases and J 7 bases, leaving 20 bases between the germline ends. Germline loops: CDR1 SGHAT, CDR2 FQNNGV. This CDR3 has 16 amino acids. Written as DNA, the CDR3 is TGTGCCAGCAGCCCCCTTTCTGGGGAAGCGAGCGGGGAGCTGTTTTTT. Translating it yields CASSPLSGEASGELFF.

In its sample, this clonotype was seen many times. This chain links TRBV6-5 with TRBJ2-7, with TRBD2 matching over 9 bases. The CDR3 consists of 13 residues. The germline gives CDR1 MNHEY, CDR2 SVGAGI. The J segment lost 5 bases and the V segment lost 9 bases, leaving 8 bases of the junction unmatched. The CDR3 DNA reads as TGTGCCAGTACCGGGACTAGCTTGGACGAGCAGTACTTC. It is translated as CASTGTSLDEQYF.

Note on this clonotype: Without the conserved terminal phenylalanine or tryptophan, this CDR3 likely stems from a read error. It is unclear where the CDR3 begins or ends on the DNA, so no DNA is shown, and the CDR3 is as TCRdb lists it. The rearrangement uses TRBV6-1 and TRBJ2-7; the D call in the table, TRBD2, was not verified against the DNA. In germline, CDR1 is MNHNS, CDR2 SASEGT. The CDR3 is made up of 13 amino acids, end residues included. This CDR3 reads CASSRSLGTSLVL.

At least ten counts were recorded for this clonotype. This chain connects TRBV19 to TRBJ2-5; D is undetermined. The CDR3 runs to 15 residues. V lost 7 bases and J lost 1, with 16 bases in between. The germline V gene has CDR1 LNHDA and CDR2 SQIVND (reference sequence). The CDR3 DNA reads TGTGCCAGTAACTGGGCTGGACGTTCCCAAGAGACCCAGTACTTC. Translated, it gives CASNWAGRSQETQYF.

This clonotype was detected ten times or more. DNA for the CDR3: TGCGCCAGCAGCAGGGGGGGGCAGGGGATGAACGAGCAGTACTTC. As protein: CASSRGGQGMNEQYF. The chain uses TRBV5-1 and TRBJ2-7, with D possibly TRBD2 on 7 matching bases. Deletions cut 4 bases from V and 5 bases from J, with 19 bases between. CDR3 size: 15 residues. Germline CDR1 reads SGHRS; CDR2 reads YFSETQ.

This clonotype was detected many times. This CDR3 reads CASSSREGLQETQYF. DNA for the CDR3: TGTGCCAGCAGTTCAAGGGAGGGACTTCAAGAGACCCAGTACTTC. The chain has TRBV28 and TRBJ2-5; 7 bases fit TRBD2. V gave up 4 bases and J gave up 2 bases; unmatched junction bases: 7. The V gene's germline CDR1 is MDHEN and CDR2 SYDVKM. The CDR3 sequence is 15 residues long.